These T cell receptor beta chains were read from a single sample in a study of cytomegalovirus exposure and HLA in healthy donors. Clones were read by immunoSEQ multiplex PCR, and TCRdb kept only the in-frame ones, dropping some. This sample has some 77,000 clones, with 70% to 85% found just once. What was sequenced was PBMCs. Source of these receptors: a woman aged 40 to 50 in good health and CMV-seronegative. The CDR3 runs from the conserved cysteine through the conserved F or W. A D gene is named only where the DNA matches it firmly. Clone size is not always given. Where it is, it says once, few, many or a class for expanded clones.

size	V	D	J	DNA	CDR3
NA	TRBV6-6	NA	TRBJ1-1	TGTGCCAGCAGTTTCCTGATACAAAATGACTACACTGAAGCTTTCTTT	CASSFLIQNDYTEAFF
NA	TRBV5-1	NA	TRBJ2-7	TGCGCCAGCAGTCCGACTCCGGGTACCTACGAGCAGTACTTC	CASSPTPGTYEQYF
once	TRBV28	NA	TRBJ2-2	TGTGCCAGCAGTTTATTCAGGGCTAACACCGGGGAGCTGTTTTTT	CASSLFRANTGELFF
once	TRBV9	TRBD2	TRBJ2-3	TGTGCCAGCAGCGTCGGTAGCGGGAGTAGGGCAGATACGCAGTATTTT	CASSVGSGSRADTQYF
NA	TRBV7-2	NA	TRBJ2-7	TGTGCCAGCAGCTCCCTTGGGACTGTCTCCTACGAGCAGTACTTC	CASSSLGTVSYEQYF
NA	TRBV7-9	NA	TRBJ2-7	TGTGCCAGCAGCTTAGTAAATCCCCACGAGCAGTACTTC	CASSLVNPHEQYF
NA	TRBV7-2	NA	TRBJ1-4	TGTGCCAGCAGCTTAGGCGGAGGCACCCATGAAAAACTGTTTTTT	CASSLGGGTHEKLFF
NA	TRBV5-1	NA	TRBJ1-5	TGCGCCAGCAGCTTGGGGACAGCCAATCAGCCCCAGCATTTT	CASSLGTANQPQHF
NA	TRBV7-3	TRBD2	TRBJ2-7	TGTGCCAGCAGCTTAAACGCGGGAGGGCCGTACGAGCAGTACTTC	CASSLNAGGPYEQYF
NA	TRBV7-3	TRBD1	TRBJ1-1	TGTGCCAGCAGCTTAAACTCCGGGACAGGGGGGACTGAAGCTTTCTTT	CASSLNSGTGGTEAFF
NA	TRBV6-6	NA	TRBJ2-1	TGTGCCAGCAGTTACCAGGGTGGGGATGAGCAGTTCTTC	CASSYQGGDEQFF
NA	TRBV19	NA	TRBJ1-6	TGTGCCAGTAGTATGACCCAGGCCTATTCACCCCTCCACTTT	CASSMTQAYSPLHF
few	TRBV30	TRBD1	TRBJ1-6	TGTGCCTGGAGTGGGGACAGCGCATCGTCATCACCCCTCCACTTT	CAWSGDSASSSPLHF
NA	TRBV10-3	NA	TRBJ2-5	TGTGCCATCAGTCCTAGGACATTACAAGAGACCCAGTACTTC	CAISPRTLQETQYF
NA	TRBV2	TRBD2	TRBJ2-3	TGTGCCAGCAGACCGACTAGCGTGACAGATACGCAGTATTTT	CASRPTSVTDTQYF
NA	TRBV27	TRBD1	TRBJ2-7	TGTGCCAGCAGTTTAAATGGCAGGGGGATTTCCTACGAGCAGTACTTC	CASSLNGRGISYEQYF
NA	TRBV27	NA	TRBJ2-6	TGTGCCAGCAGTTTATCCCTTGGGGCCAACGTCCTGACTTTC	CASSLSLGANVLTF
few	TRBV27	NA	TRBJ1-1	TGTGCCAGCAGTTTGCAGGCGAACACTGAAGCTTTCTTT	CASSLQANTEAFF
NA	TRBV5-1	NA	TRBJ2-5	TGCGCCAGCAGCTTGGGAGGACTATTATTGGAGACCCAGTACTTC	CASSLGGLLLETQYF
NA	TRBV10-1	NA	TRBJ2-7	TGCGCCAGCAGTGATGGAGGTTCCTACGAGCAGTACTTC	CASSDGGSYEQYF
few	TRBV28	TRBD1	TRBJ1-1	TGTGCCAGCAGTTTAAGCGGACAGGGGGCTAGGAGGACTGAAGCTTTCTTT	CASSLSGQGARRTEAFF
NA	TRBV5-1	TRBD2	TRBJ2-1	TGCGCCAGCAACCTGGGGTATAGCGGGAGGAGGTTCAATGAGCAGTTCTTC	CASNLGYSGRRFNEQFF
NA	TRBV30	TRBD1	TRBJ2-1	TGTGCCTGGAGCGGGGGACAGGGAAGTGGGCAGTTCTTC	CAWSGGQGSGQFF
NA	TRBV15	TRBD2	TRBJ2-1	TGTGCCACACAGACTAGCGGGGGGCTTGGCAATGAGCAGTTCTTC	CATQTSGGLGNEQFF
NA	TRBV2	TRBD2	TRBJ2-3	TGTGCCAGCAGTGTAAGGACTAGCGGGGGGCACACAGATACGCAGTATTTT	CASSVRTSGGHTDTQYF
NA	TRBV15	TRBD2	TRBJ2-3	TGTGCCACCAGCAGAGATAGGGGTCTAGCGGGGGGGCCTGGAGATACGCAGTATTTT	CATSRDRGLAGGPGDTQYF
NA	TRBV30	TRBD2	TRBJ2-2	TGTGCCTGGAGTTGGGGAGGGCAGGGCGGGGAGCTGTTTTTT	CAWSWGGQGGELFF
NA	TRBV7-9	NA	TRBJ2-1	TGTGCCAGCAGCTTAGGTTCATACGGGAAGGCTTACAATGAGCAGTTCTTC	CASSLGSYGKAYNEQFF
NA	TRBV5-1	NA	TRBJ2-2	TGCGCCAGCAGCCCCGCGGGACTTTCGAACACCGGGGAGCTGTTTTTT	CASSPAGLSNTGELFF
NA	TRBV4-2	NA	TRBJ2-6	TGTGCCAGCAGCCGAACGGTTATGCAGGTGGCCAACGTCCTGACTTTC	CASSRTVMQVANVLTF
few	TRBV10-1	NA	TRBJ2-2	TGCGCCAGCAGCCCCGCTAGCCAGGACGTGCTCGGGGAGCTGTTTTTT	CASSPASQDVLGELFF
NA	TRBV29-1	TRBD2	TRBJ2-1	TGCAGCGGGGGACTAGCGGGGTGGAACAATGAGCAGTTCTTC	CSGGLAGWNNEQFF
NA	TRBV25-1	NA	TRBJ2-5	TGTGCCAGCAGTGAGAGCCGAACAGGGAAGGAGACCCAGTACTTC	CASSESRTGKETQYF
NA	TRBV30	NA	TRBJ1-3	TGTGCCTGGAGTGCCAGACGGAGCTCTGGAAACACCATATATTTT	CAWSARRSSGNTIYF
NA	TRBV18	NA	TRBJ2-7	TGTGCCAGCTCACGGGACTCCTCCTCCTACGAGCAGTACTTC	CASSRDSSSYEQYF
few	TRBV7-8	NA	TRBJ2-2	TGTGCCAGCAGCTTAGTTAGACACGATGGCACCGGGGAGCTGTTTTTT	CASSLVRHDGTGELFF
NA	TRBV7-9	NA	TRBJ2-3	TGTGCCAGCAGCCCCCCGGACAGTTTCAGCACAGATACGCAGTATTTT	CASSPPDSFSTDTQYF
NA	TRBV9	TRBD1	TRBJ1-4	TGTGCCAGCAGCCCTACGCCGGGACAGGATAATGAAAAACTGTTTTTT	CASSPTPGQDNEKLFF
NA	TRBV28	NA	TRBJ2-6	TGTGCCAGCAACCTAAGTCCCGGAGGTGGGGCCAACGTCCTGACTTTC	CASNLSPGGGANVLTF
NA	TRBV15	NA	TRBJ2-5	TGTGCCACCAGCTTGGGGGCCCTACCAACTCAAGAGACCCAGTACTTC	CATSLGALPTQETQYF
NA	TRBV7-2	TRBD1	TRBJ1-4	TGTGCCAGCAGTACAACCGGGACAGGGATTACAACTAATGAAAAACTGTTTTTT	CASSTTGTGITTNEKLFF
NA	TRBV18	TRBD1	TRBJ1-1	TGTGCCAGCTCACCACCCAGACAGGGCATAAGCGCTGAAGCTTTCTTT	CASSPPRQGISAEAFF
NA	TRBV5-1	NA	TRBJ1-1	TGCGCCAGCAGCTCGGGACTTTCAGAAGCTTTCTTT	CASSSGLSEAFF
NA	TRBV4-2	TRBD1	TRBJ2-7	TGTGCCAGCAGCCTAAGACAGGGAGACTCCTACGAGCAGTACTTC	CASSLRQGDSYEQYF
few	TRBV6-1	TRBD2	TRBJ2-7	TGTGCCAGCAGTGAAGGCACTAGCGGGCTGTTCTTC	CASSEGTSGLFF
NA	TRBV2	NA	TRBJ1-1	TGTGCCAGCAACGGGGGGCTAACGGACACTGAAGCTTTCTTT	CASNGGLTDTEAFF
NA	TRBV2	TRBD2	TRBJ2-5	TGTGCCAGCAGTGGTAGACTAGCCTCACAAGAGACCCAGTACTTC	CASSGRLASQETQYF
few	TRBV28	NA	TRBJ2-3	TGTGCCAGCAAGGGGGGGGGCACAGATACGCAGTATTTT	CASKGGGTDTQYF